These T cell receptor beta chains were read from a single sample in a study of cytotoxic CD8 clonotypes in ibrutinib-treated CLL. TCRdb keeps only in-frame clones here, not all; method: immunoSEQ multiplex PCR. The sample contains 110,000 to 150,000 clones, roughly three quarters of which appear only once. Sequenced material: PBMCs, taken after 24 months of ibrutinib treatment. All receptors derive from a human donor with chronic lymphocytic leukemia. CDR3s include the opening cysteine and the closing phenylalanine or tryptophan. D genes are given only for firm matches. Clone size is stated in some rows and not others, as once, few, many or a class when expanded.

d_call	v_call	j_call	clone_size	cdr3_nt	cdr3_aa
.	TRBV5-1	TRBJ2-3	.	TGCGCCAGCAGCTTGCCCAGTTCTAGCACAGATACGCAGTATTTT	CASSLPSSSTDTQYF
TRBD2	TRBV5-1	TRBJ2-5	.	TGCGCCAGCAGCCCTCGCGGGGGGGCTAGTGAGACCCAGTACTTC	CASSPRGGASETQYF
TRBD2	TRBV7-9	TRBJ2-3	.	TGTGCCAGCAGCCTCGGGACTAGAGCAGATACGCAGTATTTT	CASSLGTRADTQYF
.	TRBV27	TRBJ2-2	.	TGTGCCAGCAGTTCCCCAGGCGGGGAGCTGTTTTTT	CASSSPGGELFF
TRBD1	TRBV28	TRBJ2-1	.	TGTGCCAGCACCTGGGGGACAGGGGAACCTGAGCAGTTCTTC	CASTWGTGEPEQFF
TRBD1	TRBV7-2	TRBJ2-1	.	TGTGCCAGCAGCTTAGTGGGGACAGCGTACGATGAGCAGTTCTTC	CASSLVGTAYDEQFF
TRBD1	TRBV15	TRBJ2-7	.	TGTGCCACCAGCAGAGATCGTCAGGGGGCGAAATACGAGCAGTACTTC	CATSRDRQGAKYEQYF
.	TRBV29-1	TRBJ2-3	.	TGCAGCGTTGAAGAGCCGGGGGGCCGCACAGATACGCAGTATTTT	CSVEEPGGRTDTQYF
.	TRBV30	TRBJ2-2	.	TGTGCCTGGTGTGGGGCGGGCACCGGGGAGCTGTTTTTT	CAWCGAGTGELFF
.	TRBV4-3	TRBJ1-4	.	TGCGCCAGCAGCCCGCGAGCAACTAATGAAAAACTGTTTTTT	CASSPRATNEKLFF
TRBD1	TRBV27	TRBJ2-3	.	TGTGCCAGCAGTTCCCCCAGGGGGCCCCCGGATACGCAGTATTTT	CASSSPRGPPDTQYF
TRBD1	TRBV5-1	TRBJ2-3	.	TGCGCCAGCAGCTCGACAGGGGCAGATACGCAGTATTTT	CASSSTGADTQYF
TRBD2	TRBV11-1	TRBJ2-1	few	TGTGCCAGCAGCCTTAGCGGGGGCCTGTACAATGAGCAGTTCTTC	CASSLSGGLYNEQFF
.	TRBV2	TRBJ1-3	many	TGTGCCAGCACCCGGACCCTAGAGAAGACCTCTGGAAACACCATATATTTT	CASTRTLEKTSGNTIYF
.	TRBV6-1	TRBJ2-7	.	TGTGCCAGCAGTGGCCGGGCCAACTACGAGCAGTACTTC	CASSGRANYEQYF
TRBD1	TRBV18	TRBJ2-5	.	TGTGCCAGCTCACCCCCGGGACAGAGAGAGACCCAGTACTTC	CASSPPGQRETQYF
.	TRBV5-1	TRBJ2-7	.	TGCGCCAGCAGCTTGGTTTATCGGAAACACTACGAGCAGTACTTC	CASSLVYRKHYEQYF
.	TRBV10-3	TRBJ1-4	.	TGTGCCATCAGTTCAGGGGCTAATGAAAAACTGTTTTTT	CAISSGANEKLFF
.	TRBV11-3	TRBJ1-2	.	TGTGCCAGCAGCCCCCCTAGCGGGGCAGGGGAGGGCTACACCTTC	CASSPPSGAGEGYTF
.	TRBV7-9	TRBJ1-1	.	TGTGCCAGCCGAAGGGGGGCCACTGAAGCTTTCTTT	CASRRGATEAFF
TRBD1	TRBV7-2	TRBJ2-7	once	TGTGCCAGCAGCTGGGGTCAGGGGGCCCTCTCCGAGCAGTACTTC	CASSWGQGALSEQYF
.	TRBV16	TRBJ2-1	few	TGTGCCAGCAGCCCCGGACATAATGGGGGCAATGAGCAGTTCTTC	CASSPGHNGGNEQFF
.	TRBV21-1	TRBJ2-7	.	TGTGCCAGCAGCCGATGTCTAACCGGGACATCTCTTGGTTGGTACGAGCAGTACTTC	CASSRCLTGTSLGWYEQYF
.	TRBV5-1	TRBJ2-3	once	TGCGCCAGCCAGACCCTCTCCTACGGCACAGATACGCAGTATTTT	CASQTLSYGTDTQYF
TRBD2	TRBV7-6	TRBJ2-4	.	TGTGCCAGCAGCTTGTACCTCGGGGGGGACATTCAGTACTTC	CASSLYLGGDIQYF
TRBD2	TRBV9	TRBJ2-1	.	TGTGCCAGCAGCGTAGGAGTGTTGGGACTAGCGCCCAATGAGCAGTTCTTC	CASSVGVLGLAPNEQFF
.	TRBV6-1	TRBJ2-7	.	TGTGCCAGCAGTGAGAACACCTACTACGAGCAGTACTTC	CASSENTYYEQYF
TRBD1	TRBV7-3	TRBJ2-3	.	TGTGCCAGCAGCCCACAGGGGGTTTTCGGGGATACGCAGTATTTT	CASSPQGVFGDTQYF
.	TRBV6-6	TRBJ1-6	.	TGTGCCACCCTGAAGTGGGGCAGCGATAATTCACCCCTCCACTTT	CATLKWGSDNSPLHF
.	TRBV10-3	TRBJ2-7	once	TGTGCCATCAAGGACAGCCCGGCCTACGAGCAGTACTTC	CAIKDSPAYEQYF
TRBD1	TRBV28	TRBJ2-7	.	TGTGCCAGCAGCACCCCCGGGACAGGGCCCTCCTACGAGCAGTACTTC	CASSTPGTGPSYEQYF
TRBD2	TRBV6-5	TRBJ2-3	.	TGTGCCAGCAGCCCGGGGGGAGATACGCAGTATTTT	CASSPGGDTQYF
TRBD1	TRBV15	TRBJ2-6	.	TGTGCCACCAGCAGGGACAGGGGAGGTGGGGCCAACGTCCTGACTTTC	CATSRDRGGGANVLTF
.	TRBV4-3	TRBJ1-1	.	TGCGCCAGCAGCCACCGGGGCGGAGGGAACACTGAAGCTTTCTTT	CASSHRGGGNTEAFF
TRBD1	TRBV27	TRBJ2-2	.	TGTGCCAGCAAGACAGGGGTGGACACCGGGGAGCTGTTTTTT	CASKTGVDTGELFF
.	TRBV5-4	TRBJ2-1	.	TGTGCCAGCAGCCTGGAGTTAGAAGATGAGCAGTTCTTC	CASSLELEDEQFF
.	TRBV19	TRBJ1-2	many	TGTGCCAGTAGTGGCCTGGTGGGCTACACCTTC	CASSGLVGYTF
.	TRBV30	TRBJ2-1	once	TGTGCCTGGAGCCCTTGGGGTGAAGAGCAGTTCTTC	CAWSPWGEEQFF
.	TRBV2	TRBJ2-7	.	TGTGCCAGCAGTTTGGGGCCCAGTGCGTTAATCCCGCAGTACTTC	CASSLGPSALIPQYF
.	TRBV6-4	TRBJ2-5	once	TGTGCCAGCAGCCCCCAGGCCGGGGAGACCCAGTACTTC	CASSPQAGETQYF
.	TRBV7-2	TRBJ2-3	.	TGTGCCAGCAGCGCGACGGTTCGCACAGATACGCAGTATTTT	CASSATVRTDTQYF
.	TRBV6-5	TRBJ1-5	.	TGTGCCAGCAGTTTTGACAGGTTTTTTCAGCCCCAGCATTTT	CASSFDRFFQPQHF
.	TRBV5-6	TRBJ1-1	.	TGTGCCAGCAGCTTGGGGACAGTGGAAACTGAAGCTTTCTTT	CASSLGTVETEAFF
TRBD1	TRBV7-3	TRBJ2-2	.	TGTGCCAGCAGCCCACCCGGGACAGGGGGCACCGGGGAGCTGTTTTTT	CASSPPGTGGTGELFF
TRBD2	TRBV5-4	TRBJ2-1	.	TGTGCCAGCAGCCAAGGGACTAGCAGACAGTACAATGAGCAGTTCTTC	CASSQGTSRQYNEQFF
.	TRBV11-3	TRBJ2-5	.	TGTGCCAGCAGCTCGGGGGTAGGGACCCAGTACTTC	CASSSGVGTQYF
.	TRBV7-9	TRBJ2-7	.	TGTGCCAGCAGCTTAACCACTGGTAGCTACGAGCAGTACTTC	CASSLTTGSYEQYF
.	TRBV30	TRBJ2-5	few	TGTGCCTGGATGGTCCAAGAGACCCAGTACTTC	CAWMVQETQYF